The 18 T cell receptor beta chains presented below share a single source sample, sequenced in a study of T cells in Graves' hyperthyroidism and ophthalmopathy. The TCR beta CDR3 regions underwent amplification using RNA transcripts as the source. First-round RT-PCR of the TCR CDR3 relied on the HTBI primer set. TCRdb processed the multiplex PCR reads anew with MiXCR; each CDR3 protein has one entry. The sample has about 350,000 distinct CDR3 sequences, 11% to 15% seen once; the top ten hold around 24%. Sequencing used blood. Receptors were obtained from a woman younger than 45 with Graves' hyperthyroidism.

This clonotype was seen at least ten times. V gene TRBV27 combines with J gene TRBJ2-1; D gene unclear. The germline V and J ends were trimmed by 8 bases and 4 bases, with 12 bases remaining between them. The germline gives CDR1 MNHEY, CDR2 SMNVEV (reference sequence). This CDR3 has 13 residues. The CDR3 here is CASYRLGYNEQFF. The CDR3 DNA reads TGTGCCAGCTATAGGTTGGGATACAATGAGCAGTTCTTC.

This clonotype was found many times. The chain joins TRBV6-1 to TRBJ2-2; 7 bases line up with TRBD1. V lost 6 bases, J lost 8 bases, and 12 bases stayed unmatched. This CDR3 has 15 residues. Per the germline V gene, CDR1 is MNHNS and CDR2 is SASEGT. The CDR3 coding sequence is TGTGCCAGCAGACCAGGACAGGCAACCTCAGGGGAGCTGTTTTTT. Translating it yields CASRPGQATSGELFF.

The J gene is TRBJ1-1, the V gene TRBV3-1; TRBD1 might be the D (6 bases). This CDR3 has 14 amino acids. Looked up from germline, CDR1 is LGHDT and CDR2 is YNNKEL (reference sequence). The V gene lost 1 base and the J gene lost 8 bases, with 14 bases spanning the gap. This CDR3 is CASSQVRGTDEAFF. Here the CDR3 DNA reads TGTGCCAGCAGCCAAGTTAGGGGGACGGACGAAGCTTTCTTT.

There are many counts of this clonotype. V usage is TRBV28 and J usage is TRBJ2-7; D not certain. V was clipped by 6 bases and J by 0 bases, with 12 bases between them. Germline assignment: CDR1 MDHEN and CDR2 SYDVKM. The CDR3 covers 14 residues. CDR3 sequence (DNA): TGTGCCAGCAGCCTTCCAAGTAGCTCCTACGAGCAGTACTTC. Translated, it gives CASSLPSSSYEQYF. The full variable domain, with the rest looked up from reference TRBV28 and TRBJ2-7, is DVKVTQSSRYLVKRTGEKVFLECVQDMDHENMFWYRQDPGLGLRLIYFSYDVKMKEKGDIPEGYSVSREKKERFSLILESASTNQTSMYLCASSLPSSSYEQYFGPGTRLTVT.

This clonotype was observed a few times. J is TRBJ2-5 and V is TRBV7-2, with D possibly being TRBD2 (5 bases). Germline loops: CDR1 SGHTA, CDR2 FQGNSA. The CDR3 extends over 11 amino acids. Trimming shortened V by 4 bases and J by 12 bases, and 12 bases separated the two germline ends. The CDR3 is CASSSGISEYF. The CDR3 DNA follows: TGTGCCAGCAGCTCGGGGATATCCGAGTACTTC.

The V gene is TRBV20-1, the J gene TRBJ1-2; possible D gene TRBD1, 5 bases. Germline CDR1 and CDR2: DFQATT and SNEGSKA (reference sequence). The germline V and J ends were trimmed by 3 bases and 2 bases, with 13 bases remaining between them. The CDR3 contains 14 residues. DNA of the CDR3: TGCAGTGCTAGGGTAGGGGCGGAAAACTATGGCTACACCTTC. Translating it yields CSARVGAENYGYTF.

The chain uses TRBV11-2 and TRBJ2-6; 7 positions agree with TRBD2. The CDR3 covers 14 residues. V shed 8 bases and J 1 base; nucleotides not matched to a gene: 2. The V gene's germline CDR1 is SGHAT and CDR2 FQNNGV. The CDR3 bases are TGTGCCAGCGGGGAGGGGTCTGGGGCCAACGTCCTGACTTTC. Translated, it gives CASGEGSGANVLTF.

This clonotype was seen many times. The gene calls are TRBV28 and TRBJ2-5; no definite D call. The germline V gene encodes CDR1 MDHEN and CDR2 SYDVKM. Trimming pared 7 bases from V and 3 bases from J, leaving 18 bases between. This CDR3 is built from 15 residues. CDR3 amino acids: CASTHDPVRKETQYF. In DNA form, the CDR3 reads TGTGCCAGCACCCATGACCCGGTTAGGAAAGAGACCCAGTACTTC. Supplemented by reference TRBV28 and TRBJ2-5, the full variable domain reads DVKVTQSSRYLVKRTGEKVFLECVQDMDHENMFWYRQDPGLGLRLIYFSYDVKMKEKGDIPEGYSVSREKKERFSLILESASTNQTSMYLCASTHDPVRKETQYFGPGTRLLVL.

Only a few counts were recorded for this clonotype. J is TRBJ1-2 and V is TRBV6-1, with no clear D. V was shortened by 8 bases and J by 4 bases, with 17 bases between the two germline ends. Germline V gives CDR1 MNHNS, CDR2 SASEGT. There are 14 residues in the CDR3. The CDR3 reads CASRREGRAYGYTF. In DNA, the CDR3 is TGTGCCAGCCGCCGCGAAGGGAGGGCCTATGGCTACACCTTC.

This clonotype was seen at least ten times. This chain joins TRBV28 and TRBJ1-1; D unclear. V was clipped by 2 bases and J by 4 bases, with 17 bases between them. CDR1 and CDR2 from the germline V gene are MDHEN and SYDVKM. This CDR3 spans 16 amino acids. The CDR3: CASSLVFLGVSTEAFF. In DNA, the CDR3 is TGTGCCAGCAGTTTAGTATTCCTCGGGGTGAGCACTGAAGCTTTCTTT.

This clonotype was picked up many times. The chain couples TRBV28 to TRBJ2-5; 10 nucleotides align to TRBD2. V shed 7 bases and J 5 bases; nucleotides not matched to a gene: 10. This CDR3 has 15 amino acids. Germline V gives CDR1 MDHEN, CDR2 SYDVKM. CDR3 coding DNA: TGTGCCAGCACCTTGACTAGCGGGTTTTCCGAGACCCAGTACTTC. This sequence encodes CASTLTSGFSETQYF.

This clonotype came up many times. The chain recombines TRBV2 with TRBJ2-1; TRBD2 matches at 8 bases. Germline V gives CDR1 SNHLY, CDR2 FYNNEI. V lost 1 base and J lost 5; bases outside the gene matches: 4. The CDR3 length is 15 residues. CDR3 coding DNA: TGTGCCAGCAGTGAAGGAGGACTAGCCAACAATGAGCAGTTCTTC. Translation gives CASSEGGLANNEQFF.

At least ten counts were recorded for this clonotype. The V gene is TRBV28, the J gene TRBJ1-5; possibly TRBD1 for D (5 bases). CDR1 is MDHEN and CDR2 is SYDVKM in the germline V gene. V lost 3 bases and J 7 bases, leaving 10 bases between the germline ends. The CDR3 runs 13 residues. In DNA, the CDR3 is TGTGCCAGCAGTTTTCAATGGGGGCAGCCCCAGCATTTT. It translates to CASSFQWGQPQHF.

This clonotype came up a few times. This chain links TRBV30 with TRBJ2-1, with D possibly TRBD2 on 6 matching bases. This CDR3 comprises 9 residues. Germline V lookup: CDR1 GTSNPN, CDR2 SVGIG (reference sequence). V was pared by 4 bases and J by 14 bases, with 9 bases between. The CDR3 loop reads CAWIPSEFF. CDR3 DNA: TGTGCCTGGATCCCTAGCGAGTTCTTC.

This rearrangement joins TRBV7-8 to TRBJ2-3; 15 bases match TRBD2. Per the germline V gene, CDR1 is SGHVS and CDR2 is FQNEAQ. The ends lost 4 bases at V and 6 bases at J; junction bases unmatched: 8. This CDR3 spans 17 amino acids. In nucleotides, the CDR3 is TGTGCCAGCAGCTCAGAGGAGGGACTAGCGGGAGGTGATACGCAGTATTTT. Amino acid sequence: CASSSEEGLAGGDTQYF.

This clonotype was seen only a few times. Germline and junction disagree at one end, which may indicate a read error. This chain joins TRBV7-2 and TRBJ1-5; a possible D gene is TRBD1 (5 bases). The CDR3 has 19 residues. Germline loops: CDR1 SGHTA, CDR2 FQGNSA. The CDR3 nucleotides are TGTGCCAGCAGCTTAGCTTGGGGCAGGGCCCTAGGGAGCAGTCAGCCCCAGCATTTT. Amino acid sequence: CASSLAWGRALGSSQPQHF.

This clonotype has ten or more counts. This chain uses TRBV7-2 with TRBJ2-3; D might be TRBD2 (6 bases). V shed 3 bases and J shed 0 bases, with 19 bases lying between them. Per the germline V gene, CDR1 is SGHTA and CDR2 is FQGNSA. The CDR3 length is 18 residues. As DNA, the CDR3 is TGTGCCAGCAGCTTGGGGGGTCCCGGACCTTTTAGCACAGATACGCAGTATTTT. Translation gives CASSLGGPGPFSTDTQYF.

The genes are TRBV7-9 and TRBJ2-3; TRBD2 agrees at 10 bases. Germline lookup yields CDR1 SEHNR and CDR2 FQNEAQ (reference sequence). V was clipped by 5 bases and J by 5 bases; unmatched bases: 4. The CDR3 has 14 amino acids. The CDR3 region is CASSPRLAGDTQYF. CDR3 coding DNA: TGTGCCAGCAGCCCGCGACTAGCGGGAGATACGCAGTATTTT.